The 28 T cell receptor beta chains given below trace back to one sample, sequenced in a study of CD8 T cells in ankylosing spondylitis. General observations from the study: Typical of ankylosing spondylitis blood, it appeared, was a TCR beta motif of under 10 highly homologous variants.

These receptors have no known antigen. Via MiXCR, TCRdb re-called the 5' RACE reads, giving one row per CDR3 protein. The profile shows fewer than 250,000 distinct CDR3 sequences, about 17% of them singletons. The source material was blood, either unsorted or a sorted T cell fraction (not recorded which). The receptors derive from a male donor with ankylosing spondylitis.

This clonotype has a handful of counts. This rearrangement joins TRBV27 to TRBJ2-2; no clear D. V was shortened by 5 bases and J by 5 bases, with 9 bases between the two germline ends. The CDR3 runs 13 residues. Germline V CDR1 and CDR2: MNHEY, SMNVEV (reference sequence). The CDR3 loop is CASSPLETGELFF. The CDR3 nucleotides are TGTGCCAGCAGTCCGCTAGAGACCGGGGAGCTGTTTTTT.

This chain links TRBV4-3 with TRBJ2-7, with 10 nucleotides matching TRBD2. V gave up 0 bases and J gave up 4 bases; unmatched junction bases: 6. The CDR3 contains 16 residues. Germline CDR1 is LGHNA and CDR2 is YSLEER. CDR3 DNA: TGCGCCAGCAGCCAAGAGTGGCTAGCGGGAGTATACGAGCAGTACTTC. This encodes CASSQEWLAGVYEQYF.

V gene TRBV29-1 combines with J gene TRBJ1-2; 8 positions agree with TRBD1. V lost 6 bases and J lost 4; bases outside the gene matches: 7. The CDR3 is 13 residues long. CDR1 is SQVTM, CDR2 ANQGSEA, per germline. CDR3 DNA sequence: TGCAGCGTGGACAGGGAGCTTGGCTATGGCTACACCTTC. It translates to CSVDRELGYGYTF. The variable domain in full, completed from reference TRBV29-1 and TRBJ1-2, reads SAVISQKPSRDICQRGTSLTIQCQVDSQVTMMFWYRQQPGQSLTLIATANQGSEATYESGFVIDKFPISRPNLTFSTLTVSNMSPEDSSIYLCSVDRELGYGYTFGSGTRLTVV.

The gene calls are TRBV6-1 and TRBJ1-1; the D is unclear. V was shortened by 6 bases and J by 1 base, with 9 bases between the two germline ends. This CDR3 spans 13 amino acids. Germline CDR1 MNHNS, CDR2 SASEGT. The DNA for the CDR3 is TGTGCCAGCAGGCGGGCCAAGAACACTGAAGCTTTCTTT. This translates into CASRRAKNTEAFF.

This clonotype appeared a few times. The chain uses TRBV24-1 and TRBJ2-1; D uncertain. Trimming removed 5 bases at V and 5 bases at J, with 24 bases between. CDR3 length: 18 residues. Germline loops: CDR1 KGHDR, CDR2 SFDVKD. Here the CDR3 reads CATSVRPSKKFRDNEQFF. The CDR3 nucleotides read TGTGCCACCAGTGTAAGGCCGTCCAAGAAATTTCGGGACAATGAGCAGTTCTTC.

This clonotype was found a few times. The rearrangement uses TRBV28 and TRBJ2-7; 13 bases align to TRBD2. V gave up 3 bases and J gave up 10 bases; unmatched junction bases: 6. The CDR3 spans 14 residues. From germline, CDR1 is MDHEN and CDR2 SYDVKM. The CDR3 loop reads CASSFWTSGSEQYF. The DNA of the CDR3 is TGTGCCAGCAGTTTTTGGACTAGCGGGAGTGAACAGTACTTC.

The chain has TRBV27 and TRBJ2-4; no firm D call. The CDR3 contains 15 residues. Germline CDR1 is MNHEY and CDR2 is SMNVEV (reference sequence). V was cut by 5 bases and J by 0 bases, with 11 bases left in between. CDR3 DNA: TGTGCCAGCAGTATCACGCCTATAGCCAAAAACATTCAGTACTTC. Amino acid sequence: CASSITPIAKNIQYF.

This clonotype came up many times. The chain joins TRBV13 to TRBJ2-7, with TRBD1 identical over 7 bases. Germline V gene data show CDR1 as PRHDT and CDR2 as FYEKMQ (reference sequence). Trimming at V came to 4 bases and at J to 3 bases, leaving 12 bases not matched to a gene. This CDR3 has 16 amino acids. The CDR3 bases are TGTGCCAGCAGCTCTCTCGAGGTAGGGGGCGACTACGAGCAGTACTTC. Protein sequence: CASSSLEVGGDYEQYF. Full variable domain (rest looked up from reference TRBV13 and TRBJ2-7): AAGVIQSPRHLIKEKRETATLKCYPIPRHDTVYWYQQGPGQDPQFLISFYEKMQSDKGSIPDRFSAQQFSDYHSELNMSSLELGDSALYFCASSSLEVGGDYEQYFGPGTRLTVT.

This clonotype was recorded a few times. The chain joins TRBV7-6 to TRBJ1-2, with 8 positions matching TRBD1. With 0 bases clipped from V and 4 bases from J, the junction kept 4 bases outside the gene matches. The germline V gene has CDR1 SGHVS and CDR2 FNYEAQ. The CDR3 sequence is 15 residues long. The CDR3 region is CASSLAVTGAYGYTF. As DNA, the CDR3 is TGTGCCAGCAGCTTAGCGGTGACAGGGGCCTATGGCTACACCTTC.

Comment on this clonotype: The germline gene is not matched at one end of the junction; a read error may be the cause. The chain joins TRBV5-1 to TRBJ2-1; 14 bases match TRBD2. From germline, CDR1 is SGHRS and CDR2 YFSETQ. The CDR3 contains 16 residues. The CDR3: CASWGLAGDPYDEQFF. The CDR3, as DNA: TGCGCCAGCTGGGGACTAGCGGGGGACCCCTACGATGAGCAGTTCTTC.

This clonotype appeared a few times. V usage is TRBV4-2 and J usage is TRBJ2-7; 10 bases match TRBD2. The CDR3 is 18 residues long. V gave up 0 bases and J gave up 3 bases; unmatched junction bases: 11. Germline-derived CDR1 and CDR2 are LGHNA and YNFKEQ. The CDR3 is CASSQDPTLAGASYEQYF. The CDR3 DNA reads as TGTGCCAGCAGCCAAGACCCGACTCTAGCGGGAGCGAGCTACGAGCAGTACTTC.

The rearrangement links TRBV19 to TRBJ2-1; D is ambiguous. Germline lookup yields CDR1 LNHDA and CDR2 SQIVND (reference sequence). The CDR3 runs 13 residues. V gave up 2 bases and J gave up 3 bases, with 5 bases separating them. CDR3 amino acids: CASSISYYNEQFF. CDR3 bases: TGTGCCAGTAGTATATCATACTACAATGAGCAGTTCTTC.

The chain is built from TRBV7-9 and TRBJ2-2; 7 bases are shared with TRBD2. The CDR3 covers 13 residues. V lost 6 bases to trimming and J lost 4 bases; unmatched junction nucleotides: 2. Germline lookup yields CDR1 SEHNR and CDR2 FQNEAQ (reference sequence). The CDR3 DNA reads TGTGCCAGCAGAGCGGGGTCCACCGGGGAGCTGTTTTTT. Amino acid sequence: CASRAGSTGELFF. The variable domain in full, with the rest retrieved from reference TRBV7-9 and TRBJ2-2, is DTGVSQNPRHKITKRGQNVTFRCDPISEHNRLYWYRQTLGQGPEFLTYFQNEAQLEKSRLLSDRFSAERPKGSFSTLEIQRTEQGDSAMYLCASRAGSTGELFFGEGSRLTVL.

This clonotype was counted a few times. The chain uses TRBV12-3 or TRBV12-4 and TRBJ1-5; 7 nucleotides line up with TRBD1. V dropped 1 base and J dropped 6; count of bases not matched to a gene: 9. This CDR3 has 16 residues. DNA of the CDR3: TGTGCCAGCAGTTTAGGGCCGGCAGGGGGAGGTCAGCCCCAGCATTTT. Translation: CASSLGPAGGGQPQHF.

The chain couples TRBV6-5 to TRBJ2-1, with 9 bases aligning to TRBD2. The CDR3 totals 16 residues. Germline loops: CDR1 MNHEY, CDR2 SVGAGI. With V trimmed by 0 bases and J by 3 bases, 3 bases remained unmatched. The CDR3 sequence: CASSYSAGGLYNEQFF. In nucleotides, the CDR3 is TGTGCCAGCAGTTACTCAGCGGGAGGACTCTACAATGAGCAGTTCTTC.

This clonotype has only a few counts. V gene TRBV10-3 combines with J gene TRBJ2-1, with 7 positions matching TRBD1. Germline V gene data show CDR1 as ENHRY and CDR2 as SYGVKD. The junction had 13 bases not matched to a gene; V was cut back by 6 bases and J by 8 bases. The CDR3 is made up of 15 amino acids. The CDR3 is CAISDISDRADEQFF. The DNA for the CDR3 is TGTGCCATCAGCGATATTTCCGACAGGGCCGATGAGCAGTTCTTC.

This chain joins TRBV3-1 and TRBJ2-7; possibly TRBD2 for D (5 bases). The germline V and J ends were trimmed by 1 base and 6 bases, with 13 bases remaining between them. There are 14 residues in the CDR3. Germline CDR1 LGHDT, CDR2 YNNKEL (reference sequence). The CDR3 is CASSQVGLAGEQYF. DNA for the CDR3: TGTGCCAGCAGCCAAGTCGGTTTGGCGGGCGAGCAGTACTTC.

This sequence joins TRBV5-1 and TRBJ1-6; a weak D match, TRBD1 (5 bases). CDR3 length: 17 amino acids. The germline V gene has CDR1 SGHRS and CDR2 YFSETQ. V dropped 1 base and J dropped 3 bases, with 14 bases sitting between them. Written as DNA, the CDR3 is TGCGCCAGCAGCTTGACTTCGGGGCCTATCTATAATTCACCCCTCCACTTT. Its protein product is CASSLTSGPIYNSPLHF.

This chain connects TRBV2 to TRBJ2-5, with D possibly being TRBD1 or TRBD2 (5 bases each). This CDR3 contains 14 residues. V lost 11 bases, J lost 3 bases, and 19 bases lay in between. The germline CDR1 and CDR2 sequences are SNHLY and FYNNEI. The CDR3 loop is CAGLRDLNEETQYF. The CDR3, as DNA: TGTGCCGGCCTCCGGGACCTAAACGAAGAGACCCAGTACTTC. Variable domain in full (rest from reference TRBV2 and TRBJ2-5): EPEVTQTPSHQVTQMGQEVILRCVPISNHLYFYWYRQILGQKVEFLVSFYNNEISEKSEIFDDQFSVERPDGSNFTLKIRSTKLEDSAMYFCAGLRDLNEETQYFGPGTRLLVL.

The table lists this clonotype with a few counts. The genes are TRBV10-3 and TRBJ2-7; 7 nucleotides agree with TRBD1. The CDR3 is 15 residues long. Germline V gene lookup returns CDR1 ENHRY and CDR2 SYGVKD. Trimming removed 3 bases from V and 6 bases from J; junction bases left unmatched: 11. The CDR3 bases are TGTGCCATCAGTGAACCCGACAGGGTTGGGTCCGAGCAGTACTTC. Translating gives CAISEPDRVGSEQYF.

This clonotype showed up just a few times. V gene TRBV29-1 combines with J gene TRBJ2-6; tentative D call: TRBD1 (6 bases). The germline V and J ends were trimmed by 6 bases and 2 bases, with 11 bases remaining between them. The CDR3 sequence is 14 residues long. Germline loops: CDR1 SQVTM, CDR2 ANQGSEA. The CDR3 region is CSVAGVAGANVLTF. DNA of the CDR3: TGCAGCGTCGCAGGGGTAGCTGGGGCCAACGTCCTGACTTTC.

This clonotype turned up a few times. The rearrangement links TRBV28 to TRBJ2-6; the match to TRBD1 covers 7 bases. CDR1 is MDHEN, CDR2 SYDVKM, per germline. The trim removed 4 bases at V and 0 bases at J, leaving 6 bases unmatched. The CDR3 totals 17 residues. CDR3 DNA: TGTGCCAGCAGTTCGGGACAGATCAGCTCTGGGGCCAACGTCCTGACTTTC. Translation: CASSSGQISSGANVLTF.

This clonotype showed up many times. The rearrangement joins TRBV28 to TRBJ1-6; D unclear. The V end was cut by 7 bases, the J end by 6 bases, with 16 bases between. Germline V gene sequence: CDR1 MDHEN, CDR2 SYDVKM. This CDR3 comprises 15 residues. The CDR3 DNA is TGTGCCAGCACTGTAGACGTCGAGTCTAATTCACCCCTCCACTTT. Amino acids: CASTVDVESNSPLHF.

The CDR3, as DNA: TGTGCCAGCAGCTTAGCGCGTGGGGGGCAGAACACTGAAGCTTTCTTT. It yields the protein CASSLARGGQNTEAFF. The chain recombines TRBV7-9 with TRBJ1-1, with a weak D call TRBD1 (6 bases). V gave up 0 bases and J gave up 1 base, with 12 bases separating them. Germline CDR1 reads SEHNR; CDR2 reads FQNEAQ (reference sequence). This CDR3 is built from 16 residues.

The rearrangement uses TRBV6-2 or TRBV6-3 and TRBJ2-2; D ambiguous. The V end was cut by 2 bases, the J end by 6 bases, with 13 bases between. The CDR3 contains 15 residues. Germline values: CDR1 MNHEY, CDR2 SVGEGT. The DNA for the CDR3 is TGTGCCAGCAGTTACGCGAGAGATCTGTCCGGGGAGCTGTTTTTT. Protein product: CASSYARDLSGELFF.

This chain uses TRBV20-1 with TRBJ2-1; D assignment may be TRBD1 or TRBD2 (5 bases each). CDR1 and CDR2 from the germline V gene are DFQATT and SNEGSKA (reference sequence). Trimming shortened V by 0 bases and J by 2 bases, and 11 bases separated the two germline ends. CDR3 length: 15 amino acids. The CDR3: CSARDRDLPYNEQFF. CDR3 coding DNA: TGCAGTGCTAGAGACCGGGACCTTCCCTACAATGAGCAGTTCTTC.

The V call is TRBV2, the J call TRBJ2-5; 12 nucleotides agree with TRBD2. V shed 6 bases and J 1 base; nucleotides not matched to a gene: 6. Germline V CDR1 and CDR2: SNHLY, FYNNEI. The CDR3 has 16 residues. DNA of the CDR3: TGTGCCAGCAGGGTGTGGGGACTAGCGGGCCAAGAGACCCAGTACTTC. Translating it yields CASRVWGLAGQETQYF.

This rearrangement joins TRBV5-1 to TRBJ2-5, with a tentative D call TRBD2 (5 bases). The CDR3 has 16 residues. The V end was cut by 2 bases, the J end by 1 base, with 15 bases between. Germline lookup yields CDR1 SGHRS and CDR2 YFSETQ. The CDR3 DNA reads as TGCGCCAGCAGCTTCCCCCTCCTCGGGGTCCAAGAGACCCAGTACTTC. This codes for CASSFPLLGVQETQYF.